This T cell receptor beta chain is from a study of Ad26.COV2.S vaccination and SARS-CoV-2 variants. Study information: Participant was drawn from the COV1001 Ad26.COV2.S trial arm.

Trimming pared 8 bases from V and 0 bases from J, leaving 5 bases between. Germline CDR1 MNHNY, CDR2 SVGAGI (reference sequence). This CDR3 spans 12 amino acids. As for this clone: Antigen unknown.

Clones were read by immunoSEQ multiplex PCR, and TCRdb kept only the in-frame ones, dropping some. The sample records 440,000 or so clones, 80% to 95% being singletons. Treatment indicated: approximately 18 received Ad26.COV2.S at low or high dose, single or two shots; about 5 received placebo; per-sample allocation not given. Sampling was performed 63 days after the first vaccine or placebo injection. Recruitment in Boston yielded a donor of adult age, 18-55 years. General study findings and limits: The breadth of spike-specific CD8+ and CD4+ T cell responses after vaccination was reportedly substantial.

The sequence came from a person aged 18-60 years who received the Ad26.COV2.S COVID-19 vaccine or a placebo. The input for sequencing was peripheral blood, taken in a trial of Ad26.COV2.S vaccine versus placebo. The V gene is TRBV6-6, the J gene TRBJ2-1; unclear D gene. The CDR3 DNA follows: TGTGCCAGCCTGTTCTCCTACAATGAGCAGTTCTTC. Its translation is CASLFSYNEQFF.